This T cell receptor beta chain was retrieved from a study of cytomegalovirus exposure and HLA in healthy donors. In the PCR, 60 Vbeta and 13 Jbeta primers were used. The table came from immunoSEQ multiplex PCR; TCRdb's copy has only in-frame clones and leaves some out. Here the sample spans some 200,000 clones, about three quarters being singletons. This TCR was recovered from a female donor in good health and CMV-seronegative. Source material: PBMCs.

The CDR3 spells CASSLNSLGTEAFF. DNA of the CDR3: TGCGCCAGCAGCCTCAACAGCCTCGGCACTGAAGCTTTCTTT. The rearrangement uses TRBV5-1 and TRBJ1-1; D call uncertain. The CDR3 is 14 residues long. V lost 4 bases, J lost 4 bases, and 14 bases lay in between. The germline gives CDR1 SGHRS, CDR2 YFSETQ.